These 23 T cell receptor beta chains were sequenced from one sample in a study of cytomegalovirus exposure and HLA in healthy donors. Profiled with immunoSEQ multiplex PCR; TCRdb holds only in-frame clones, not every one. The data show 80,000 to 100,000 clones, roughly 84% seen once. The sample taken for sequencing was PBMCs. The source of these receptors is a man younger than 35 in good health and CMV-seropositive.

This clone was seen just once. The chain joins TRBV27 to TRBJ2-2, with 7 bases fitting TRBD1. The V gene end was trimmed by 6 bases and the J gene end by 5 bases; junction bases not matched to a gene: 9. From germline, CDR1 is MNHEY and CDR2 SMNVEV (reference sequence). The CDR3 length is 15 residues. The CDR3 coding sequence is TGTGCCAGCAGAGGGGGCTCAGGATGGACCGGGGAGCTGTTTTTT. Amino acids: CASRGGSGWTGELFF.

The chain combines TRBV6-5 with TRBJ2-2, with D possibly being TRBD2 (6 bases). V lost 6 bases and J lost 4, with 15 bases in between. Germline V lookup: CDR1 MNHEY, CDR2 SVGAGI. The CDR3 is 15 residues long. The CDR3 DNA reads as TGTGCCAGCAGCCTCGTGGGGGGATTCACCGGGGAGCTGTTTTTT. Amino acid sequence: CASSLVGGFTGELFF.

V gene TRBV15 combines with J gene TRBJ2-7; D might be TRBD2 (5 bases). The CDR3 is made up of 15 amino acids. CDR1 is LNHNV and CDR2 is YYDKDF in the germline V gene (reference sequence). The V end was cut by 0 bases, the J end by 7 bases, with 16 bases between. The CDR3 sequence: CATSRDLGVWREQYF. Here the CDR3 DNA reads TGTGCCACCAGCAGAGATCTGGGAGTTTGGCGGGAGCAGTACTTC.

J is TRBJ2-7 and V is TRBV6-5, with D possibly TRBD2 on 7 matching bases. CDR1 and CDR2 from the germline V gene are MNHEY and SVGAGI. The germline V and J ends were trimmed by 8 bases and 3 bases, with 11 bases remaining between them. The CDR3 totals 12 residues. CDR3 amino acids: CASAGAFYEQYF. DNA of the CDR3: TGTGCCAGCGCGGGGGCTTTCTACGAGCAGTACTTC.

This clone was counted a single time. J is TRBJ1-2 and V is TRBV28; 7 nucleotides align to TRBD1. Germline assignment: CDR1 MDHEN and CDR2 SYDVKM. The CDR3 runs 16 residues. V lost 3 bases, J lost 5 bases, and 12 bases stayed unmatched. CDR3 loop: CASSFIGKGARYGYTF. The CDR3 nucleotides read TGTGCCAGCAGTTTTATAGGAAAGGGGGCACGATATGGCTACACCTTC.

J is TRBJ2-7 and V is TRBV6-1, with D possibly TRBD2 on 6 matching bases. Germline CDR1 is MNHNS and CDR2 is SASEGT. V lost 3 bases to trimming and J lost 0 bases, with 15 bases between them. CDR3 length: 16 amino acids. The CDR3 DNA is TGTGCCAGCAGTGATATTTCCGGGGGAAGCTCCTACGAGCAGTACTTC. It specifies CASSDISGGSSYEQYF.

The rearrangement joins TRBV19 to TRBJ1-5; 7 bases map to TRBD1. Germline assignment: CDR1 LNHDA and CDR2 SQIVND (reference sequence). The CDR3 spans 16 residues. The ends lost 4 bases at V and 3 bases at J; junction bases unmatched: 9. CDR3 loop: CASSTARDRHNQPQHF. In DNA form, the CDR3 reads TGTGCCAGTAGTACCGCCCGGGACAGACACAATCAGCCCCAGCATTTT.

The V gene is TRBV28, the J gene TRBJ1-2, with 8 bases fitting TRBD1. CDR3 length: 13 amino acids. Germline assignment: CDR1 MDHEN and CDR2 SYDVKM. V gave up 5 bases and J gave up 7 bases; unmatched junction bases: 6. CDR3 residues: CASSRTGSGGYTF. The CDR3 nucleotides read TGTGCCAGCAGTCGGACAGGGTCTGGTGGCTACACCTTC.

This chain uses TRBV5-6 with TRBJ2-4, with a weak D call TRBD1 (6 bases). The germline V gene encodes CDR1 SGHDT and CDR2 YYEEEE. V lost 0 bases, J lost 9 bases, and 19 bases lay in between. CDR3 length equals 16 residues. CDR3 sequence (DNA): TGTGCCAGCAGCTTGGGCGGACAGTACGGTCAAGCCATTCAGTACTTC. Protein product: CASSLGGQYGQAIQYF.

The chain uses TRBV5-1 and TRBJ1-2; D is unclear. The V gene lost 4 bases and the J gene lost 0 bases, with 13 bases spanning the gap. The CDR3 extends over 15 amino acids. Germline V gives CDR1 SGHRS, CDR2 YFSETQ. CDR3 sequence (DNA): TGCGCCAGCAGCCCCGTCGGGTTCGCTAACTATGGCTACACCTTC. Translating gives CASSPVGFANYGYTF.

J is TRBJ2-2 and V is TRBV7-3; maybe TRBD1 (5 bases). V was pared by 2 bases and J by 7 bases, with 11 bases between. CDR1 and CDR2 (germline): SGHTA, FQGTGA. This CDR3 has 14 amino acids. CDR3: CASSLPGKDGELFF. The DNA of the CDR3 is TGTGCCAGCAGCTTACCAGGGAAAGACGGGGAGCTGTTTTTT.

V gene TRBV7-3 combines with J gene TRBJ2-2, with 9 bases identical to TRBD1. This CDR3 region has 15 residues. The ends lost 4 bases at V and 4 bases at J; junction bases unmatched: 4. CDR1 SGHTA and CDR2 FQGTGA come from the germline V gene. The chain's CDR3 is CASSSDRGPTGELFF. In DNA, the CDR3 is TGTGCCAGCAGCTCGGACAGGGGACCCACCGGGGAGCTGTTTTTT.

CDR3 sequence (DNA): TGTGCCAGTAGTACCCAGGTAGCCGGGGAGCTGTTTTTT. This encodes CASSTQVAGELFF. This chain uses TRBV19 with TRBJ2-2; D unresolved. V lost 4 bases and J lost 6, with 9 bases in between. Germline CDR1 is LNHDA and CDR2 is SQIVND (reference sequence). The CDR3 is 13 residues long.

V usage is TRBV5-1 and J usage is TRBJ2-7, with D possibly matching TRBD1 (6 bases). The germline V gene encodes CDR1 SGHRS and CDR2 YFSETQ. With 4 bases removed from V and 2 bases from J, the gap between germline ends came to 13 bases. The CDR3 extends over 14 amino acids. DNA for the CDR3: TGCGCCAGCAGCGTGGACCGGGACACCTACGAGCAGTACTTC. Protein product: CASSVDRDTYEQYF.

The chain carries TRBV5-4 and TRBJ1-2; 7 bases are shared with TRBD1. This CDR3 spans 17 amino acids. Germline CDR1 is SGHNT and CDR2 is YYREEE (reference sequence). V shed 4 bases, J shed 0 bases, and the junction held 12 bases outside the gene matches. CDR3 residues: CASSDKTRGQTNYGYTF. CDR3 sequence (DNA): TGTGCCAGCAGCGATAAGACAAGGGGACAGACTAACTATGGCTACACCTTC.

This clone was counted between two and nine times. The chain couples TRBV6-1 to TRBJ1-2; tentative D call: TRBD1 (5 bases). V lost 6 bases, J lost 4 bases, and 6 bases lay in between. The germline CDR1 and CDR2 sequences are MNHNS and SASEGT. This CDR3 has 11 amino acids. CDR3 DNA sequence: TGTGCCAGCAGCGACAGCTATGGCTACACCTTC. Translation: CASSDSYGYTF.

CDR3 sequence reads: CASTRAHTYEQYF. The CDR3 DNA sequence: TGTGCCAGCACCAGGGCGCATACCTACGAGCAGTACTTC. This chain links TRBV2 with TRBJ2-7; tentatively, D is TRBD1 (5 bases). The germline V gene has CDR1 SNHLY and CDR2 FYNNEI. Trimming cost V 7 bases and J 2 bases, with 12 bases left between them. CDR3 length: 13 amino acids.

The J gene is TRBJ1-3, the V gene TRBV28, with 7 bases fitting TRBD1. The germline V gene encodes CDR1 MDHEN and CDR2 SYDVKM. The V segment lost 10 bases and the J segment 5 bases; nucleotides outside the gene matches: 17. The CDR3 runs to 16 residues. The CDR3 here is CATRLDAGGKRNTIYF. As DNA, the CDR3 is TGTGCCACACGCCTTGACGCAGGGGGAAAAAGAAACACCATATATTTT.

The CDR3 reads CASSSWTGGLEQFF. DNA for the CDR3: TGTGCCAGCAGCTCGTGGACAGGGGGCCTTGAGCAGTTCTTC. The chain couples TRBV11-2 to TRBJ2-1; 11 bases line up with TRBD1. Germline V lookup: CDR1 SGHAT, CDR2 FQNNGV. The CDR3 runs to 14 residues. The trim removed 4 bases at V and 9 bases at J, leaving 5 bases unmatched.

The J gene is TRBJ2-3, the V gene TRBV9; TRBD2 agrees at 8 bases. This CDR3 is built from 18 residues. J gave up 3 bases and V 2 bases, and 14 bases lay outside the gene matches. CDR1 is SGDLS and CDR2 is YYNGEE in the germline V gene. CDR3 sequence (DNA): TGTGCCAGCAGCGTCGGTCGGGGGCGGGAGGTTAGAACAGATACGCAGTATTTT. Its protein is CASSVGRGREVRTDTQYF.

The chain uses TRBV27 and TRBJ2-7; 10 bases map to TRBD1. Germline V gives CDR1 MNHEY, CDR2 SMNVEV (reference sequence). V lost 6 bases and J lost 4; bases outside the gene matches: 9. This CDR3 region has 15 residues. This CDR3 reads CASRLKTGGGYEQYF. The CDR3 DNA follows: TGTGCCAGCAGGCTAAAGACAGGGGGCGGGTACGAGCAGTACTTC.

The V gene is TRBV19, the J gene TRBJ1-1; TRBD1 might be the D (6 bases). Germline V CDR1 and CDR2: LNHDA, SQIVND (reference sequence). V was trimmed by 8 bases and J by 5 bases, leaving 12 bases between them. The CDR3 spans 12 residues. The CDR3 region has the DNA TGTGCCAGTCAACAGGGCGAAACTGAAGCTTTCTTT. It translates to CASQQGETEAFF.

J is TRBJ2-3 and V is TRBV7-2, with 7 bases identical to TRBD2. This CDR3 contains 15 residues. Trimming at V came to 8 bases and at J to 0 bases, leaving 8 bases not matched to a gene. Germline V gives CDR1 SGHTA, CDR2 FQGNSA. CDR3 in amino acids: CASAAGYLSTDTQYF. The CDR3 region has the DNA TGTGCCAGCGCAGCGGGGTACCTAAGCACAGATACGCAGTATTTT.